The clone carrying this T cell receptor (beta chain) was observed a few times. This specimen belongs to a study of T-cell memory formation after mild COVID-19. TCRdb redid the calling of the 5' RACE reads with MiXCR, one entry per CDR3 protein. The data hold about 440,000 distinct CDR3 sequences, with around 20% observed a single time. Germline V gene sequence: CDR1 LGHNA, CDR2 YNFKEQ. Trimming removed 0 bases from V and 2 bases from J, with 10 bases in between. This CDR3 contains 15 residues. This receptor was obtained from an adult woman who had mild COVID-19 (a few samples of this study predate the infection). Cell type and time point are not known. The sequenced sample consisted of PBMCs or a T cell subset sorted from them (not recorded which). The gene calls are TRBV4-2 and TRBJ2-5, with TRBD2 as a possible D gene (6 bases). Here the CDR3 reads CASSQDLAKQETQYF. The CDR3 DNA follows: TGTGCCAGCAGCCAAGATCTAGCGAAACAAGAGACCCAGTACTTC.